This TCR beta chain came from a study of blood T cell repertoires in COVID-19. Study-wide background: Sites in the United States, Italy and Spain provided acute and convalescent COVID-19 samples. T cells, B-cell-depleted T cells, or PBMCs provided the cDNA or gDNA that served as material.

Clones were read by immunoSEQ multiplex PCR, and TCRdb kept only the in-frame ones, dropping some. Counted here are fewer than 80,000 clones, around 73% occurring once; the ten biggest clones make up 12% to 15%. In germline, CDR1 is LNHNV, CDR2 YYDKDF (reference sequence). This CDR3 is built from 16 residues. V gave up 0 bases and J gave up 5 bases; unmatched junction bases: 3. Recruited during active infection, patients (from Seattle) were subsequently followed longitudinally. Source material: peripheral blood. The TCR originated in a man in his 60s with COVID-19, enrolled during active disease. The rearrangement uses TRBV15 and TRBJ1-4, with 10 bases that match TRBD1. In DNA, the CDR3 is TGTGCCACCAGCAGAGATGGGGGACAGGGGAATGAAAAACTGTTTTTT. Translation: CATSRDGGQGNEKLFF. Full variable domain (rest looked up from reference TRBV15 and TRBJ1-4): DAMVIQNPRYQVTQFGKPVTLSCSQTLNHNVMYWYQQKSSQAPKLLFHYYDKDFNNEADTPDNFQSRRPNTSFCFLDIRSPGLGDTAMYLCATSRDGGQGNEKLFFGSGTQLSVL.